Reported below is one T cell receptor (beta chain). Time point meaning: peripheral blood 6 weeks after treatment start. V lost 6 bases and J 6 bases, leaving 15 bases between the germline ends. The germline V gene has CDR1 SGHVS and CDR2 FNYEAQ. The CDR3 loop spans 13 amino acids. The data were obtained in a study of PD-L1 blockade in urothelial cancer. Turning to the study itself: Patients, treated from 2014 onward, received atezolizumab 1,200 mg intravenously every 3 weeks. Among blood samples, the median T cell count was 141,255.

In each PCR, synthetic TCR analog templates were spiked in. The assay was immunoSEQ multiplex PCR, and TCRdb's table has in-frame clones only and misses some. The table includes 40,000 to 55,000 clones, approximately 83% detected once. J is TRBJ2-7 and V is TRBV7-6, with D uncertain. This receptor was obtained from a man aged 55 to 69 with urothelial cancer. The input for sequencing was PBMCs, taken around atezolizumab (anti-PD-L1) treatment. CDR3: CASSRPNLGEQYF. Written as DNA, the CDR3 is TGTGCCAGCAGTCGTCCTAACCTCGGCGAGCAGTACTTC.